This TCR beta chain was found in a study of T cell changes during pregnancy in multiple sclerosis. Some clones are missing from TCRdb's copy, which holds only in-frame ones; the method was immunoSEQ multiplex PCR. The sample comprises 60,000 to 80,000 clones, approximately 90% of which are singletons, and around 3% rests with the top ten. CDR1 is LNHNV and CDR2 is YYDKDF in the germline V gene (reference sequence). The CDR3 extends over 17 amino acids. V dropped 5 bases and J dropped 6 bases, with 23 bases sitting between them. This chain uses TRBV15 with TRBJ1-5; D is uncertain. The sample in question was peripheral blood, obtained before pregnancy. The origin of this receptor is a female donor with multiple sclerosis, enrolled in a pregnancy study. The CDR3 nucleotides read TGTGCCACCAGCCCCCGCTGGGAAGGGAGAAAGGGTCAGCCCCAGCATTTT. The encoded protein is CATSPRWEGRKGQPQHF.